The 9 T cell receptor beta chains presented below share a single source sample, sequenced in a study of CD8 T cells in Susac syndrome (dated by TCRdb to about 2019). The library was obtained by the immunoSEQ multiplex PCR assay. RNA was extracted with the RNeasy kit and about 0.5 to 1 ug was reverse transcribed using random hexamers. The public reads were run again by TCRdb, first through fastp at Q25 and then through MiXCR, and only productive beta chains were kept. When rows share a CDR3 protein, they turn into one entry using the most common DNA and genes. In this sample the table shows about 120,000 distinct CDR3 sequences, around 94% of which occur a single time. Clones ranked in the top ten supply 0.095% to 0.1% of the sample. The material sequenced was CD4+ T cells from PBMCs. The receptors were gathered from a human donor in good health.

V and J are TRBV12-3 or TRBV12-4 and TRBJ2-5; 8 nucleotides match TRBD2. The V segment lost 6 bases and the J segment 6 bases; nucleotides outside the gene matches: 15. The CDR3 contains 16 residues. CDR3: CASSRSGSGSRKTQYF. The CDR3 nucleotides are TGTGCCAGCAGCCGCAGTGGAAGCGGGAGCCGGAAGACCCAGTACTTC.

DNA for the CDR3: TGTGCCAGCAGCCAAGGACTAGCGGGAGTCAATGAGCAGTTCTTC. Protein sequence: CASSQGLAGVNEQFF. V usage is TRBV14 and J usage is TRBJ2-1; 12 nucleotides line up with TRBD2. Germline V gene data show CDR1 as SGHDN and CDR2 as FVKESK. The V gene end was trimmed by 1 base and the J gene end by 6 bases; junction bases not matched to a gene: 1. The length of the CDR3 is 15 residues. The whole variable domain, filled in from reference TRBV14 and TRBJ2-1, reads EAGVTQFPSHSVIEKGQTVTLRCDPISGHDNLYWYRRVMGKEIKFLLHFVKESKQDESGMPNNRFLAERTGGTYSTLKVQPAELEDSGVYFCASSQGLAGVNEQFFGPGTRLTVL.

This clonotype was picked up one time. The J gene is TRBJ2-1, the V gene TRBV28, with 7 bases fitting TRBD2. The V segment lost 7 bases and the J segment 8 bases; nucleotides outside the gene matches: 11. The germline V gene has CDR1 MDHEN and CDR2 SYDVKM. The CDR3 has 14 residues. The DNA of the CDR3 is TGTGCCAGCACCTTGGCGGGGGTGACGTATGAGCAGTTCTTC. Protein product: CASTLAGVTYEQFF.

V and J are TRBV9 and TRBJ2-7, with 9 bases that match TRBD2. The germline gives CDR1 SGDLS, CDR2 YYNGEE. With V trimmed by 0 bases and J by 7 bases, 5 bases remained unmatched. The CDR3 extends over 14 amino acids. The CDR3 reads CASSVGGAGGEQYF. The CDR3 DNA reads TGTGCCAGCAGCGTAGGAGGAGCGGGAGGTGAGCAGTACTTC.

The chain joins TRBV28 to TRBJ1-6, with a weak D call TRBD1 (5 bases). This CDR3 region has 14 residues. Germline-derived CDR1 and CDR2 are MDHEN and SYDVKM. The ends were cut back, 4 bases at V and 10 bases at J, with 14 bases in the middle. The CDR3 region has the DNA TGTGCCAGCAGTTCGTCGACAGTATACTCACCCCTCCACTTT. Protein: CASSSSTVYSPLHF.

The chain is built from TRBV18 and TRBJ2-7, with 9 bases fitting TRBD2. J gave up 5 bases and V 0 bases, and 11 bases lay outside the gene matches. The CDR3 runs 17 residues. Germline loops: CDR1 KGHSH, CDR2 LQKENI. The CDR3 here is CASSPPGSGRSLNEQYF. The CDR3 DNA is TGTGCCAGCTCACCACCAGGTAGCGGGAGAAGTCTGAACGAGCAGTACTTC.

CDR3 protein: CAWTGDWSQPQHF. The CDR3 DNA follows: TGTGCCTGGACCGGGGATTGGAGTCAGCCCCAGCATTTT. V usage is TRBV30 and J usage is TRBJ1-5; no definite D call. CDR1 GTSNPN and CDR2 SVGIG come from the germline V gene (reference sequence). The length of the CDR3 is 13 residues. V lost 4 bases and J lost 6, with 13 bases in between.

The V call is TRBV18, the J call TRBJ1-2, with TRBD1 as a possible D gene (5 bases). Per the germline V gene, CDR1 is KGHSH and CDR2 is LQKENI. The ends were cut back, 3 bases at V and 8 bases at J, with 13 bases in the middle. This CDR3 spans 13 amino acids. CDR3 bases: TGTGCCAGCTCACCGACTTCCAGGGAAGGCTACACCTTC. This encodes CASSPTSREGYTF.

The rearrangement uses TRBV30 and TRBJ1-5; possibly TRBD1 for D (5 bases). CDR3 length equals 11 residues. CDR1 and CDR2 (germline): GTSNPN, SVGIG (reference sequence). Trimming took off 3 bases at V and 10 bases at J, with 10 bases between the two ends. The CDR3 nucleotides are TGTGCCTGGAGCCCGGGGCCCCCCCAGCATTTT. Its protein is CAWSPGPPQHF.